The rows below give T cell receptor beta chains drawn from one sample of a study of T cell responses to AZD1222 COVID-19 vaccine. This table comes from immunoSEQ multiplex PCR, and its TCRdb copy is limited to in-frame clones, with some not included. The sample has 150,000 to 200,000 clones, approximately 92% seen once. The sample here was peripheral blood, taken 28 days after the second dose of the MenACWY control vaccine. The receptors stem from an adult who received the MenACWY meningococcal vaccine as a control. Both conserved end residues are part of each CDR3. A D gene is named only where the DNA matches it firmly. Rows give clone size only sometimes, using once, few, many, or a class for an expanded clone.

cdr3_nt	cdr3_aa	d_call	clone_size	v_call	j_call
TGTGCCAGTATCCCCACCCTCCTAGGCAATCAGCCCCAGCATTTT	CASIPTLLGNQPQHF	.	.	TRBV19	TRBJ1-5
TGTGCCAGCAGCCCGCGAGCGGGGGGGCAAGGAGAGACCCAGTACTTC	CASSPRAGGQGETQYF	TRBD2	.	TRBV11-2	TRBJ2-5
TGTGCCTGGAGTGCTCGACAGCTCTATAATTCACCCCTCCACTTT	CAWSARQLYNSPLHF	.	.	TRBV30	TRBJ1-6
TGTGCCTGGAGTCGGGTCGAAGCTTTCTTT	CAWSRVEAFF	.	.	TRBV30	TRBJ1-1
TGTGCCATCAGCGCGCAGACAGGGTTTTCCTACAATGAGCAGTTCTTC	CAISAQTGFSYNEQFF	TRBD1	.	TRBV10-3	TRBJ2-1
TGTGCCAGCGGGAAAGCCACTAACTATGGCTACACCTTC	CASGKATNYGYTF	.	.	TRBV6-5	TRBJ1-2
TGTGCCAGCAGCCGTCGGGACAGGGCGAACACCGGGGAGCTGTTTTTT	CASSRRDRANTGELFF	TRBD1	.	TRBV9	TRBJ2-2
TGTGCCAGCAGCATCCAGGGCATGAACACTGAAGCTTTCTTT	CASSIQGMNTEAFF	.	.	TRBV5-5	TRBJ1-1
TGTGCCAGCAGTTTATCGGGCAGATATGGCTACACCTTC	CASSLSGRYGYTF	.	.	TRBV27	TRBJ1-2
TGTGCCACCAGTGCCGGGGGGGAACGGAACACTGAAGCTTTCTTT	CATSAGGERNTEAFF	.	.	TRBV24-1	TRBJ1-1
TGCGCCAGCAGCTTGGCCTCTGCAGGGACCGGGGAGCTGTTTTTT	CASSLASAGTGELFF	.	.	TRBV5-1	TRBJ2-2
TGTGCCAGCAGCCAGGGCATCCGCAATCAGCCCCAGCATTTT	CASSQGIRNQPQHF	.	.	TRBV5-6	TRBJ1-5
TGTGCCAGCACTCCCACCCGGGAGCAAGAGTTCTTC	CASTPTREQEFF	.	once	TRBV6-5	TRBJ2-1
TGTGCCAGCAGCTTGGCACTACCTAGCACAGATACGCAGTATTTT	CASSLALPSTDTQYF	.	.	TRBV5-6	TRBJ2-3
TGCGCCAGCAGCTTGGATTCCTTCACAGATACGCAGTATTTT	CASSLDSFTDTQYF	.	.	TRBV5-1	TRBJ2-3
TGTGCCAGCAGCCGGGGAGGGGGACAGGGAACAGATACGCAGTATTTT	CASSRGGGQGTDTQYF	TRBD1	.	TRBV5-4	TRBJ2-3
TGTGCCAGCAGTTCCCCAACCGTCAGCAATGGCTACACCTTC	CASSSPTVSNGYTF	.	.	TRBV6-2/TRBV6-3	TRBJ1-2
TGTGCCAGCAGTTACTACAGGGAAGGCTATGGCTACACCTTC	CASSYYREGYGYTF	.	.	TRBV6-5	TRBJ1-2
TGTGCCAGCAGCCGAAGCTCTGGGGCCAACGTCCTGACTTTC	CASSRSSGANVLTF	.	.	TRBV5-4	TRBJ2-6
TGCGCCAGCAGCACTACTAGCGGGGGTACAGATACGCAGTATTTT	CASSTTSGGTDTQYF	TRBD2	.	TRBV5-1	TRBJ2-3
TGTGCCAGCAGTTTACAGACAGCTAGCACAGATACGCAGTATTTT	CASSLQTASTDTQYF	.	.	TRBV27	TRBJ2-3
TGTGCCAGCAGCTTGGAAGGGACAATCGGAAACACCATATATTTT	CASSLEGTIGNTIYF	.	.	TRBV5-4	TRBJ1-3
TGTGCCAGCAGCCTCAGACAGGGCGGCACTGAAGCTTTCTTT	CASSLRQGGTEAFF	TRBD1	.	TRBV7-2	TRBJ1-1
TGTGCCAGCAGCTTGGGCGGGCAGGGCTATGGCTACACCTTC	CASSLGGQGYGYTF	.	.	TRBV7-9	TRBJ1-2
TGTGCCAGCTCACCCTCCATGGACGCCTACTATGGCTACACCTTC	CASSPSMDAYYGYTF	.	few	TRBV18	TRBJ1-2
TGTGCCTGGAGTGTAGGAACTGAAGCTTTCTTT	CAWSVGTEAFF	.	.	TRBV30	TRBJ1-1
TGTGCCAGCAGCCCACCATTCCGACAGGGGGCTTGGAACACTGAAGCTTTCTTT	CASSPPFRQGAWNTEAFF	TRBD1	once	TRBV5-4	TRBJ1-1
TGCGCCAGCAGCCAAGATTGGACGTTTGGAACTGAAGCTTTCTTT	CASSQDWTFGTEAFF	.	.	TRBV4-3	TRBJ1-1
TGTGCCAGCAGTTCTGAGGGGCTGTATGGCTACACCTTC	CASSSEGLYGYTF	.	.	TRBV12-3/TRBV12-4	TRBJ1-2
TGCGCCAGCAGGACCCGCACGGACAATGAGCAGTTCTTC	CASRTRTDNEQFF	.	.	TRBV5-1	TRBJ2-1
TGTGCCAGCACCAGGGGATATTCTGGAAACACCATATATTTT	CASTRGYSGNTIYF	.	.	TRBV6-5	TRBJ1-3
TGCGCCAGCAGCTTGGGCTTGGACCACTCCTACAATGAGCAGTTCTTC	CASSLGLDHSYNEQFF	.	.	TRBV5-1	TRBJ2-1
TGTGCCAGCAGCCTCGGGACTAGCGGGGGCGGGGGAGAGACCCAGTACTTC	CASSLGTSGGGGETQYF	TRBD2	.	TRBV4-2	TRBJ2-5
TGTGCCAGCAGTCCCACTAGCGGGGGGGCTTACGAGCAGTACTTC	CASSPTSGGAYEQYF	TRBD2	.	TRBV28	TRBJ2-7
TGTGCCAGCAGCCGTGTGGGCACCGGGGAGCTGTTTTTT	CASSRVGTGELFF	.	.	TRBV3-1/TRBV3-2	TRBJ2-2
TGCAGCGTTCGGGCTAGCGGGAGCCTCATAGATACGCAGTATTTT	CSVRASGSLIDTQYF	TRBD2	once	TRBV29-1	TRBJ2-3
TGCGCCAGCAGCTTGGCCAACAGCCCGAACACTGAAGCTTTCTTT	CASSLANSPNTEAFF	.	.	TRBV5-1	TRBJ1-1
TGCGCCAGCAGCCAAGAGAAGGGGGATGGGGGTGAAAAACTGTTTTTT	CASSQEKGDGGEKLFF	.	.	TRBV4-3	TRBJ1-4
TGTGCCAGCAGCTCAAGTACCGGGACAGGGAGGACTGAAGCTTTCTTT	CASSSSTGTGRTEAFF	TRBD1	once	TRBV7-8	TRBJ1-1
TGTGCCAGCTCTCCGGGACAGCCAAACAATGAGCAGTTCTTC	CASSPGQPNNEQFF	TRBD1	.	TRBV18	TRBJ2-1
TGTGCCAGCAGTTTGGTGGGTCAGCCCCAGCATTTT	CASSLVGQPQHF	.	.	TRBV27	TRBJ1-5
TGTGCCAGCAGTTCGGCGCAGGGGCAGCCCCAGCATTTT	CASSSAQGQPQHF	.	.	TRBV28	TRBJ1-5